This record covers a single T cell receptor beta chain. The V gene lost 1 base and the J gene lost 4 bases, with 8 bases spanning the gap. Germline CDR1 is SGHDN and CDR2 is FVKESK. The CDR3 length is 14 residues. Under the authors' procedure: Reference gene primer amplification gave estimated nucleated cell counts. Using immunoSEQ multiplex PCR, the repertoire was profiled, and TCRdb retains in-frame clones only, with some absent. V and J calls and clone size are copied from that table; D and trimming were computed from the DNA. The sample includes 62,000 or so clones, 85% to 90% seen only once; the top ten take 2.5% to 3%. This specimen belongs to a study of blood T cell repertoires in COVID-19. Turning to the study itself: Collection of acute and convalescent COVID-19 samples took place in the United States, Italy and Spain. T cells, B-cell-depleted T cells, or PBMCs supplied cDNA or gDNA.

The source material was peripheral blood. The TCR originated in a man aged 50 to 59 with acute or convalescent COVID-19. The V call is TRBV14, the J call TRBJ2-1, with D possibly being TRBD2 (5 bases). The CDR3 protein is CASSQGWTYNEQFF. CDR3 nucleotide sequence: TGTGCCAGCAGCCAAGGATGGACTTACAATGAGCAGTTCTTC. The full variable domain, completed using reference TRBV14 and TRBJ2-1, is EAGVTQFPSHSVIEKGQTVTLRCDPISGHDNLYWYRRVMGKEIKFLLHFVKESKQDESGMPNNRFLAERTGGTYSTLKVQPAELEDSGVYFCASSQGWTYNEQFFGPGTRLTVL.